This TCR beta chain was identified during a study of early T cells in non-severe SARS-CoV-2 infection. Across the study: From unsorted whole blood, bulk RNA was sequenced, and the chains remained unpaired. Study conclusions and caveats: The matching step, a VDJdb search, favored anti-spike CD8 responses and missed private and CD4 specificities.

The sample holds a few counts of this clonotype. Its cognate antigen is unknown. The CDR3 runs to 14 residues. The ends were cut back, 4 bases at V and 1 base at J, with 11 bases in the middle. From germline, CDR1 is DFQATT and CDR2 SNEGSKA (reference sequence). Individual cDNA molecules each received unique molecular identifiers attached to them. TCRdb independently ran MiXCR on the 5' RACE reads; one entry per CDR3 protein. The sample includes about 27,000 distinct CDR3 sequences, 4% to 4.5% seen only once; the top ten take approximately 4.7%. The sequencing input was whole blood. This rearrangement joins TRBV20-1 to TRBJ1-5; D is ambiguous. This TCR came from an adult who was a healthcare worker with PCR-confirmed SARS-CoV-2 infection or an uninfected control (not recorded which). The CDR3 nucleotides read TGCAGTGCTAAGGAAGTTAGGAGCAATCAGCCCCAGCATTTT. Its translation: CSAKEVRSNQPQHF.